Sequencing of this T cell receptor (beta chain) was carried out in a study of T-cell reconstitution after alpha-beta-depleted transplantation in children. The CDR3 length is 16 residues. Germline V lookup: CDR1 SEHNR, CDR2 FQNEAQ (reference sequence). V was clipped by 2 bases and J by 5 bases; unmatched bases: 8. This clonotype has just a few counts. Unique molecular identifiers were incorporated when the TCRbeta library was constructed. MiXCR, run by TCRdb on the PCR reads, gives a single entry per CDR3 protein. The data show approximately 590,000 distinct CDR3 sequences, about 10% seen once. The chain has TRBV7-9 and TRBJ2-1, with 8 bases fitting TRBD2. The sequence was collected from a human donor who donated a stem cell graft to a child with acute myeloid leukemia. This sample comprised PBMCs from the stem cell graft donor, obtained from the stem cell graft. This chain's CDR3 is CASSLRAGGDNNEQFF. CDR3 DNA sequence: TGTGCCAGCAGCTTAAGGGCGGGAGGCGATAACAATGAGCAGTTCTTC.